This T cell receptor (beta chain) was identified during a study of untreated major depressive disorder. Profiled with immunoSEQ multiplex PCR; TCRdb holds only in-frame clones, not every one. This sample yields about 27,000 clones, of which about 90% are seen a single time; under 0.8% belongs to the top ten. Points on this clone: Its antigen remains unknown.

V trimming: 6 bases; J trimming: 2 bases; junction bases outside the gene matches: 13. CDR3 length: 17 amino acids. The germline gives CDR1 SNHLY, CDR2 FYNNEI. Study results and limitations: CD4+ T cells from depressed patients used TRBV05-01 (Vbeta 5.1) more often than controls.

The genes are TRBV2 and TRBJ1-1; 9 nucleotides agree with TRBD1. Input material: CD4+ T cells from PBMCs. The sequence came from a woman aged 30 to 39 with major depressive disorder. CDR3 amino acids: CASRTGGFRWVNTEAFF. The CDR3 DNA sequence: TGTGCCAGCAGAACAGGGGGCTTTCGCTGGGTTAACACTGAAGCTTTCTTT.